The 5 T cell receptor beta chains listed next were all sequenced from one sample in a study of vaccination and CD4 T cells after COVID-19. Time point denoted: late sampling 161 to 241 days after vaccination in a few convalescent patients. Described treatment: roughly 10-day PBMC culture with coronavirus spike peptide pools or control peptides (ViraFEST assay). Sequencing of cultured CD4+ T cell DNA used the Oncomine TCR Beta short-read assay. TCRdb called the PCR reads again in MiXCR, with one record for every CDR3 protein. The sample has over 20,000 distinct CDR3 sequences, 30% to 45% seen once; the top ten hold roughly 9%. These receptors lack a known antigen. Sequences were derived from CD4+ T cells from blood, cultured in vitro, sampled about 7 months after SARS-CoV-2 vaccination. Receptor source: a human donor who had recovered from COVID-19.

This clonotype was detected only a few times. In DNA, the CDR3 is TGCAGTGCTAGAGAGCCTAGCGGGAGTGTTGAGCAGTACTTC. Encoded protein: CSAREPSGSVEQYF. The chain couples TRBV20-1 to TRBJ2-7; TRBD2 matches at 10 bases. With 0 bases clipped from V and 7 bases from J, the junction kept 6 bases outside the gene matches. The germline V gene encodes CDR1 DFQATT and CDR2 SNEGSKA (reference sequence). The length of the CDR3 is 14 residues.

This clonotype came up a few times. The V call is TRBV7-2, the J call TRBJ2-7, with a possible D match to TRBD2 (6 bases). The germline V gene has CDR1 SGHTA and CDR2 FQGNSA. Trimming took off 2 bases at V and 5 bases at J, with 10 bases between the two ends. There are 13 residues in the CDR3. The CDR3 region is CASSLQGLDEQYF. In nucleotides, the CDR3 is TGTGCCAGCAGCTTACAGGGACTCGACGAGCAGTACTTC.

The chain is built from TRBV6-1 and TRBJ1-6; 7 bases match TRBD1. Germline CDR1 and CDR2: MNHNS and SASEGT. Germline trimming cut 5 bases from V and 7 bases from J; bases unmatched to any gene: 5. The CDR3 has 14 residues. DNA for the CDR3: TGTGCCAGCAGTACCCCCAGGGGGAATTCACCCCTCCACTTT. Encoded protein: CASSTPRGNSPLHF.

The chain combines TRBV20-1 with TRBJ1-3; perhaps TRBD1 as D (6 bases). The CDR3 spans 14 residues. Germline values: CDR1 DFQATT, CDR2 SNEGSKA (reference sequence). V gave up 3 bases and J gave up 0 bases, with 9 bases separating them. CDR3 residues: CSASRDTSGNTIYF. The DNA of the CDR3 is TGCAGTGCTAGCCGGGACACCTCTGGAAACACCATATATTTT.

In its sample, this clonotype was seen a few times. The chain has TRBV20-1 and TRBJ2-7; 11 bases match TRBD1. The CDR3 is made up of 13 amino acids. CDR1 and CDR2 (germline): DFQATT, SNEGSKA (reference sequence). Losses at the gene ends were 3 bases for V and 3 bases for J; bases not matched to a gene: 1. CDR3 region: CSARGTGGYEQYF. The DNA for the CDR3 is TGCAGTGCTAGGGGGACAGGGGGCTACGAGCAGTACTTC.